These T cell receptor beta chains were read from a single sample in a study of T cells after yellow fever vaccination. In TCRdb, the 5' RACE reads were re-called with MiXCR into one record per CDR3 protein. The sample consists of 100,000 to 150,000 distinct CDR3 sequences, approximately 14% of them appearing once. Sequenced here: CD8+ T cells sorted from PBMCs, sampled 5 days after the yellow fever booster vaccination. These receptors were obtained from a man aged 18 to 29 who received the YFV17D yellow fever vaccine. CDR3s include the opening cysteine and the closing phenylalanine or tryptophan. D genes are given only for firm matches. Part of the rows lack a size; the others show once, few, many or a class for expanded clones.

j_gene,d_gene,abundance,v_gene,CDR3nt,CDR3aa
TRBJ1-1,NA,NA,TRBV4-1,TGCGCCAGCAGCCACCAGGGGAACACTGAAGCTTTCTTT,CASSHQGNTEAFF
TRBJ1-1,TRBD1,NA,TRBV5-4,TGTGCCAGCAGCTTTTGGGAACAGGGGTTGAACACTGAAGCTTTCTTT,CASSFWEQGLNTEAFF
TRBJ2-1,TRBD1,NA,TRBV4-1,TGCGCCAGCAGCCATTATATGGGACAGAGCTCCTACAATGAGCAGTTCTTC,CASSHYMGQSSYNEQFF
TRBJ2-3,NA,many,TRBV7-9,TGTGCCAGCAGTCAGACCGCCCCGACAGATACGCAGTATTTT,CASSQTAPTDTQYF
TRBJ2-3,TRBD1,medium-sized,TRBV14,TGTGCCAGCAGCACCGTCCAGGGACAGGGAGTCGATACGCAGTATTTT,CASSTVQGQGVDTQYF
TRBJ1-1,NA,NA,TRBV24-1,TGTGCCACCAGTGACACTGGGGGGGGGCCCAACACTGAAGCTTTCTTT,CATSDTGGGPNTEAFF
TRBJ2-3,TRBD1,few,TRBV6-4,TGTGCCAGCAGTGACGGGACAGGGAGCGCAGATACGCAGTATTTT,CASSDGTGSADTQYF
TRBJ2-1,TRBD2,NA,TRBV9,TGTGCCAGCAGCGTAGGGGGGACTAGCTCTAATGAGCAGTTCTTC,CASSVGGTSSNEQFF
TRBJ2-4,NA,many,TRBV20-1,TGCAGTGCTGAACAGGAGAACTCAAACATTCAGTACTTC,CSAEQENSNIQYF
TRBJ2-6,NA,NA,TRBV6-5,TGTTGCCAGCAACGACAGCAGGGACCCTCCTCTGGGGCCAACGTCCTGACTTTC,CCQQRQQGPSSGANVLTF
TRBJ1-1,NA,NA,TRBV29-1,TGCAGCGGCGGGGGGATGAACACTGAAGCTTTCTTT,CSGGGMNTEAFF
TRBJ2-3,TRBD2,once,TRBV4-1,TGCGCCAGCAGCCAGAGTGGAGGACTAGCGGGGGCGGTTACGCAGTATTTT,CASSQSGGLAGAVTQYF
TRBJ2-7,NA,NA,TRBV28,TGTGCCAGCAGGAGGTACGAGCAGTACTTC,CASRRYEQYF
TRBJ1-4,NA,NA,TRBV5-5,TGTGCCAGCAGCCAGACGCACAAGGGTCTGACTAATGAAAAACTGTTTTTT,CASSQTHKGLTNEKLFF
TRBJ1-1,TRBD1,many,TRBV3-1,TGTGCCAGCAGACGGACAGGACTGAACACTGAAGCTTTCTTT,CASRRTGLNTEAFF
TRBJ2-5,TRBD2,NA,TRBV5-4,TGTGCCAGCAGCCCCGCTGGACTAGCTCAAGAGACCCAGTACTTC,CASSPAGLAQETQYF
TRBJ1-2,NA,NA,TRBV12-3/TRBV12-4,TGTGCCAGCAGTTTAAGTAACGGATATGGCTACACCTTC,CASSLSNGYGYTF
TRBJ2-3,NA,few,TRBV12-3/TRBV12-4,TGTGCCAGTTTACCGGGACTTTCGACAGATACGCAGTATTTT,CASLPGLSTDTQYF
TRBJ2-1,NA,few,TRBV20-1,TGCAGTGCTATCCCCCTGGGGTTAGCTAGCTACAATGAGCAGTTCTTC,CSAIPLGLASYNEQFF
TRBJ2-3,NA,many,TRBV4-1,TGCGCCAGCAGCCCGCAGGCAGGGAGGACAGATACGCAGTATTTT,CASSPQAGRTDTQYF
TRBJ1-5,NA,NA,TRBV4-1,TGCGCCAGCAGATACAGGTGGGGCGGCAATCAGCCCCAGCATTTT,CASRYRWGGNQPQHF
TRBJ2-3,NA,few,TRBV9,TGTGCCAGCAGCTCCAGGGGGACTAGGATCTCAGATACGCAGTATTTT,CASSSRGTRISDTQYF
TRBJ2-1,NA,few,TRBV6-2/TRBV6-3,TGTGCCAGCAGTTACTCAGACCTTCCCTACAATGAGCAGTTCTTC,CASSYSDLPYNEQFF
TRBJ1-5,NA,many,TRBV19,TGTGCCAGTAGTATCACCGGGGGTAGGCAGCCCCAGCATTTT,CASSITGGRQPQHF
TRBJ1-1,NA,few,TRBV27,TGTGCCACCAGGACACGGACTTTGAACACTGAAGCTTTCTTT,CATRTRTLNTEAFF
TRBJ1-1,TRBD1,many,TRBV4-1,TGCGCCAGCAGCCAAGAACAGGGGCCGCAACGGATAGAAGCTTTCTTT,CASSQEQGPQRIEAFF
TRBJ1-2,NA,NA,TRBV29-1,TGCAGCGCCAGCAGGGCGGTCAGGGGCTACACCTTC,CSASRAVRGYTF
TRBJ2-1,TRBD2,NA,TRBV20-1,TGCAGTGCTAGAGAAAGCGGGGTGTACAATGAGCAGTTCTTC,CSARESGVYNEQFF
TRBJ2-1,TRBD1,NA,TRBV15,TGTGCCACCAGCAGCGGGACAGGGGGTCTCAATGAGCAGTTCTTC,CATSSGTGGLNEQFF
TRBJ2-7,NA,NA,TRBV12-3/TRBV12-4,TGTGCCAGCAGTTCGGAGTCCTACGAGCAGTACTTC,CASSSESYEQYF
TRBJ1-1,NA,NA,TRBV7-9,TGTGCCAGCAGCGGGGGACGGACAGTAATCACTGAAGCTTTCTTT,CASSGGRTVITEAFF
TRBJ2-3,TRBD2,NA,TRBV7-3,TGTGCCAGCAGCTTAAGTAGCGGGGTTACAGATACGCAGTATTTT,CASSLSSGVTDTQYF
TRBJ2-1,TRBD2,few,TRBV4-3,TGCGCCAGCAGCCAAGTCTGGGGCGGGGGGTCCAATGAGCAGTTCTTC,CASSQVWGGGSNEQFF
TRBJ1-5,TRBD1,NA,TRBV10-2,TGCGCCAGCAGGACAGGGAGGAATCAGCCCCAGCATTTT,CASRTGRNQPQHF
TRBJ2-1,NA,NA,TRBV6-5,TGTGCCAGCAGTTACGGGCCTTTCAATGAGCAGTTCTTC,CASSYGPFNEQFF
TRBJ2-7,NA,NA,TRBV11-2,TGTGCCAGCAGCTTGGAGGCTCCCTACGAGCAGTACTTC,CASSLEAPYEQYF
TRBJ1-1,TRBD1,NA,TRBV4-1,TGCGCCAGCAGCCAGGTACAGGGGGGCACTGAAGCTTTCTTT,CASSQVQGGTEAFF
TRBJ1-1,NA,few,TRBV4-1,TGCGCCAGCAGCCAAGTCGGGGTAATGGGGCCGAGGACTGAAGCTTTCTTT,CASSQVGVMGPRTEAFF
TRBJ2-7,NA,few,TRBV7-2,TGTGCCAGCAGCCGCCCTCCAGCGCTAGAGTACTTC,CASSRPPALEYF
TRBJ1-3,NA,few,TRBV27,TGTGCCAGCAGCTCGCCGGGGGGGCCTGGAAACACCATATATTTT,CASSSPGGPGNTIYF
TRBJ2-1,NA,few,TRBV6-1,TGTGCCAGCAGGGACCGACCATACAATGAGCAGTTCTTC,CASRDRPYNEQFF
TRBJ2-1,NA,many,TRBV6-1,TGTGCCAGCACCGAAAGGGGGGAGACTGACTACAATGAGCAGTTCTTC,CASTERGETDYNEQFF
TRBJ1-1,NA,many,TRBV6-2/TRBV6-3,TGTGCCAGCAGTACAGGGAACACTGAAGCTTTCTTT,CASSTGNTEAFF
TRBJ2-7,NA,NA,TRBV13,TGTGCCAGCAGCTTTTCGGGCCAGAGCTACGAGCAGTACTTC,CASSFSGQSYEQYF
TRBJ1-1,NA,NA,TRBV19,TGTGCCAGTAGTACGTTGGGGAACACTGAAGCTTTCTTT,CASSTLGNTEAFF
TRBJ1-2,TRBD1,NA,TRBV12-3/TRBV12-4,TGTGCCAGCACCGGGACAGTATATGGCTACACCTTC,CASTGTVYGYTF
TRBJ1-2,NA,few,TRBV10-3,TGTGCCATCAGTGAGCCGACTCCGGGGCAGGGCTATGGCTACACCTTC,CAISEPTPGQGYGYTF
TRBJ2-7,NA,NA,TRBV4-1,TGCGCCAGCAGCCAGGAAAACCTATACGAGCAGTACTTC,CASSQENLYEQYF
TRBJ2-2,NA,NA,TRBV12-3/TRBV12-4,TGTGCCAGCAGTTTATCGTATCCGAACACCGGGGAGCTGTTTTTT,CASSLSYPNTGELFF
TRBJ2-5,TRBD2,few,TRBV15,TGTGCCACCAGCAGACTGGGGGGGGCCCAGTACTTC,CATSRLGGAQYF